This is a list of T cell receptor beta chains from one sample in a study of T cells in tuberculosis. The data were produced by immunoSEQ multiplex PCR, yet TCRdb's version contains in-frame clones alone and is incomplete. The sample consists of 20,000 to 25,000 clones, roughly 92% of them appearing once. Sequenced input: PBMCs. The receptors derive from a donor aged 10 to 29 with latent tuberculosis or without tuberculosis infection. Some clones in this sample may be carry-over from other donors' samples. CDR3s include the opening cysteine and the closing phenylalanine or tryptophan. Fields, in order: V gene, D gene, J gene, clone size, CDR3 DNA, CDR3 protein. A D gene is named only where the DNA matches it firmly. Not every row has a clone size; where given, it reads once, few, many or a size class.

>TRBV19|TRBD1|TRBJ1-5|-
TGTGCCAGTAGTATTGGGACAGCTAAGAATCAGCCCCAGCATTTT
CASSIGTAKNQPQHF
>TRBV6-1|TRBD1|TRBJ2-7|-
TGTGCCAGCAGAACGAGAGGGACAGGGGGCTACGAGCAGTACTTC
CASRTRGTGGYEQYF
>TRBV5-6|TRBD1|TRBJ1-1|-
TGTGCCAGCAGCCACCCAGGGGGTGAAGCTTTCTTT
CASSHPGGEAFF
>TRBV28|-|TRBJ2-5|-
TGTGCCAGCAGGGCGGTTCAAGAGACCCAGTACTTC
CASRAVQETQYF
>TRBV18|TRBD1|TRBJ1-2|-
TGTGCCAGCTCATCAGAGAAGCAGGGGGCGCCTCTCACCTTC
CASSSEKQGAPLTF
>TRBV5-4|TRBD2|TRBJ2-3|few
TGTGCCAGCAGCTCGGCCGGGACTAGACACACAGATACGCAGTATTTT
CASSSAGTRHTDTQYF
>TRBV6-1|TRBD2|TRBJ2-7|-
TGTGCCAGCAGTGGGACTAGAACCGGCGAGCAGTACTTC
CASSGTRTGEQYF
>TRBV10-2|TRBD1|TRBJ1-1|-
TGCGCCAGCAGTGGACTAAGACGGGACAGGGGGCGGCGGACTGAAGCTTTCTTT
CASSGLRRDRGRRTEAFF
>TRBV28|TRBD1|TRBJ1-5|-
TGTGCCAGCAGTTTAGGACAGGGCGAACAGCCCCAGCATTTT
CASSLGQGEQPQHF
>TRBV12-5|-|TRBJ1-4|once
TGTGCTAGTGGATGGGGGGTCAGGAATGAAAAACTGTTTTTT
CASGWGVRNEKLFF
>TRBV11-2|-|TRBJ1-1|-
TGTGCCAGCAGCCCGACAGATTTGAACACTGAAGCTTTCTTT
CASSPTDLNTEAFF
>TRBV7-8|-|TRBJ1-3|-
TGTGCCAGCAGCTTAGGGAGGGGTACTGGAAACACCATATATTTT
CASSLGRGTGNTIYF
>TRBV7-9|-|TRBJ1-4|once
TGTGCCAGCAGCATAAAGTTCCGCGGGACTAATGAAAAACTGTTTTTT
CASSIKFRGTNEKLFF
>TRBV6-1|TRBD1|TRBJ2-7|few
TGTGCCAGCAGTGAAGGACAGGGCGACAGCTCCTACGAGCAGTACTTC
CASSEGQGDSSYEQYF
>TRBV7-2|-|TRBJ2-1|-
TGTGCCAGCAGCTCCCGGGGCGGGGTTGCCTACAATGAGCAGTTCTTC
CASSSRGGVAYNEQFF
>TRBV4-3|-|TRBJ1-1|-
TGCGCCAGCAGCCAATCTCGGCAGGGGAGGGAAGAAGCTTTCTTT
CASSQSRQGREEAFF
>TRBV25-1|-|TRBJ1-2|-
TGTGCCAGCAGTGAATTGGACCGGGGGGGCTACACCTTC
CASSELDRGGYTF
>TRBV28|TRBD1|TRBJ1-6|-
TGTGCCAGCAGCCCCAGGGGGATGACAGGGAGGATTTATTCACCCCTCCACTTT
CASSPRGMTGRIYSPLHF
>TRBV29-1|-|TRBJ1-2|few
TGCAGCGGCTTTCGGGGGGCTGGTGGCTACACCTTC
CSGFRGAGGYTF
>TRBV30|-|TRBJ1-2|-
TGTGCCTGGAAACTCGTGCCTACTAACTATGGCTACACCTTC
CAWKLVPTNYGYTF
>TRBV29-1|-|TRBJ2-1|-
TGCAGCGTTGTGAAGTGGCGGACAGTCCAGAACAACAATGAGCAGTTCTTC
CSVVKWRTVQNNNEQFF
>TRBV5-1|-|TRBJ2-7|-
TGCGCCAGCAGCTTGGCTGATTCGCGCGAGCAGTACTTC
CASSLADSREQYF
>TRBV25-1|-|TRBJ1-1|-
TGTGCCAGCAGTGACCTGACAGGGAACACTGAAGCTTTCTTT
CASSDLTGNTEAFF
>TRBV30|TRBD1|TRBJ1-2|-
TGTGCCTGGAGTGTAACAGGGGCCCTCTATGGCTACACCTTC
CAWSVTGALYGYTF
>TRBV9|TRBD1|TRBJ1-1|-
TGTGCCAGCAGCGTAGCTACGGGACAGAAGAACACTGAAGCTTTCTTT
CASSVATGQKNTEAFF
>TRBV4-1|-|TRBJ1-2|-
TGCGCCAGCAGCCAAGATTCACCGGGAGGCGTAAGGGGCTACACCTTC
CASSQDSPGGVRGYTF
>TRBV15|-|TRBJ2-7|-
TGTGCCACCAGCAGAGAAGAGGGCCTCTCCTACGAGCAGTACTTC
CATSREEGLSYEQYF
>TRBV5-1|TRBD1|TRBJ2-2|-
TGCGCCAGCAGCACCGGGACAGCAAACACCGGGGAGCTGTTTTTT
CASSTGTANTGELFF
>TRBV5-1|-|TRBJ2-3|-
TGCGCCAGCAGCCCAACGCGTTGGGGGCACGCTGATACGCAGTATTTT
CASSPTRWGHADTQYF
>TRBV14|-|TRBJ2-7|-
TGTGCCAGCAGCCAACAGTTTTCGGGGTTCGGGGAGCAGTACTTC
CASSQQFSGFGEQYF
>TRBV6-5|TRBD2|TRBJ2-7|-
TGTGCCAGCAGTTGGGCGGGAGGTGAATCCGAGCAGTACTTC
CASSWAGGESEQYF
>TRBV5-1|TRBD2|TRBJ2-3|-
TGCGCCAGCAGCCGGGTAGCGGGGGGCCGCAGCACAGATACGCAGTATTTT
CASSRVAGGRSTDTQYF
>TRBV6-1|TRBD2|TRBJ2-5|few
TGTGCCAGCAGTGGGACTAGCGGGGTTGGGGAGACCCAGTACTTC
CASSGTSGVGETQYF
>TRBV19|-|TRBJ2-1|-
TGTGCCAGCGGTGCCCGCCAGCTCACGGGACTGGTGATCTACAATGAGCAGTTCTTC
CASGARQLTGLVIYNEQFF
>TRBV9|-|TRBJ1-3|once
TGTGCCAGCAGCGTAGAGTCCCCCGGGACAAACTCTGGAAACACCATATATTTT
CASSVESPGTNSGNTIYF
>TRBV6-5|-|TRBJ1-1|-
TGTGCCAGCAGTTATCACGGACAAAGCACTGAAGCTTTCTTT
CASSYHGQSTEAFF
>TRBV7-6|-|TRBJ1-3|-
TGTGCCAGCAGCTTCGGAGGGTCCGGGCCCGGAAACACCATATATTTT
CASSFGGSGPGNTIYF
>TRBV30|-|TRBJ1-1|-
TGTGCCTGGAGACGCGGCATTGAAGCTTTCTTT
CAWRRGIEAFF
>TRBV11-3|-|TRBJ1-1|-
TGTGCCAGCAGCTTAGAAGGGGCGAGCACTGAAGCTTTCTTT
CASSLEGASTEAFF
>TRBV9|-|TRBJ2-3|once
TGTGCCAGCAGCGAATCTGCGGGACAGAACACAGATACGCAGTATTTT
CASSESAGQNTDTQYF
>TRBV7-8|TRBD1|TRBJ1-1|-
TGTGCCAGCAGCCCAGGGGCCGGGACAGGGGCTTCGGCTGAAGCTTTCTTT
CASSPGAGTGASAEAFF
>TRBV5-6|-|TRBJ1-1|-
TGTGCCAGCAGCTTGGAGAGGCCGAAAACTTTCTTT
CASSLERPKTFF
>TRBV5-1|TRBD1|TRBJ2-3|-
TGCGCCAGCAGCTCCTACCGACAGGGCGGGAGCACAGATACGCAGTATTTT
CASSSYRQGGSTDTQYF
>TRBV15|-|TRBJ2-1|-
TGTGCCACCAGAGGGGCTGGCAGCGATGAGCAGTTCTTC
CATRGAGSDEQFF
>TRBV27|-|TRBJ2-6|-
TGTGCCAGCAGTTTATCCGTTTCGGTCTCTGGGGCCAACGTCCTGACTTTC
CASSLSVSVSGANVLTF
>TRBV27|TRBD1|TRBJ2-2|-
TGTGCCAGCAGTTTCCTTTCAACAGGGGCGAACACCGGGGAGCTGTTTTTT
CASSFLSTGANTGELFF
>TRBV7-9|TRBD2|TRBJ2-1|-
TGTGCCAGCAGCTTAGCTGGGGAGGGCAATGAGCAGTTCTTC
CASSLAGEGNEQFF
>TRBV4-3|TRBD1|TRBJ2-7|-
TGCGCCAGCAGCCATGAGACAGGGCGCTACGAGCAGTACTTC
CASSHETGRYEQYF
>TRBV4-1|-|TRBJ2-7|-
TGCGCCAGCAGCTTACAGGGGGGGCCCTACGAGCAGTACTTC
CASSLQGGPYEQYF
>TRBV18|-|TRBJ2-7|-
TGTGCCAGCTCACCCCCGAGCCCCTACGAGCAGTACTTC
CASSPPSPYEQYF
>TRBV30|-|TRBJ1-1|-
TGTGCCTGGAGTGATCGGGACACAGAAGCTTTCTTT
CAWSDRDTEAFF
>TRBV4-3|TRBD1|TRBJ2-7|-
TGCGCCAGCAGCCGAGGGACAGGGTACGAGCAGTACTTC
CASSRGTGYEQYF
>TRBV27|-|TRBJ1-2|once
TGTGCCAGCGGGAAACAGGGAACGGCGGGCTACACCTTC
CASGKQGTAGYTF
>TRBV4-1|TRBD2|TRBJ2-3|-
TGCGCCAGCAGCCAAGATACGGGGGGGCCAGATACGCAGTATTTT
CASSQDTGGPDTQYF
>TRBV6-1|TRBD1|TRBJ1-2|-
TGTGCCACCCTCAGGGACAGGGCTAACTATGGCTACACCTTC
CATLRDRANYGYTF
>TRBV11-3|-|TRBJ1-1|-
TGTGCCAGCAGCTTCTCGTTTGGGGGGGCAGGCACTGAAGCTTTCTTT
CASSFSFGGAGTEAFF
>TRBV5-1|-|TRBJ2-7|-
TGCGCCAGCTCCCAGAAGGGGCGATCTTTTGGCTACGAGCAGTACTTC
CASSQKGRSFGYEQYF
>TRBV5-1|TRBD1|TRBJ1-3|once
TGCGCCAGCAGTAGTGGGGACAGAAAAACTGGAAACACCATATATTTT
CASSSGDRKTGNTIYF
>TRBV7-6|-|TRBJ2-7|-
TGTGCCAGCAGCCCCTACGGTGGGCAGGGGGGCGAGCAGTACTTC
CASSPYGGQGGEQYF
>TRBV9|TRBD1|TRBJ2-7|-
TGTGCCAGCAGCCCGGAGGGGCCAACCGGGACAGGGGGCATGTTCTACGAGCAGTACTTC
CASSPEGPTGTGGMFYEQYF